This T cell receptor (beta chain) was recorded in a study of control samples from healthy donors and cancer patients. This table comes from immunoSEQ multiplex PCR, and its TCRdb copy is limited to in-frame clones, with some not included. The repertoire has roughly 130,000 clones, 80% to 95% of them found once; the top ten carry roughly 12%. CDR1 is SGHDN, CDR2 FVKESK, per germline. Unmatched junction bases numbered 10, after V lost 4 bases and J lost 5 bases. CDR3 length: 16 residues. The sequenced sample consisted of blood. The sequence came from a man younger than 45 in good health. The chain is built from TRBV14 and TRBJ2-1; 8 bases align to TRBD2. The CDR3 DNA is TGTGCCAGCAGCCCACTTCAGCGGGAGCTGAACAATGAGCAGTTCTTC. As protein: CASSPLQRELNNEQFF.